This TCR beta chain was identified in a study of response to subunit inactivated influenza vaccine. In this sample, this clonotype turned up a few times. Its antigen remains unknown. Using its own MiXCR run on the RT-PCR reads, TCRdb lists one record per CDR3 protein. The repertoire holds about 780,000 distinct CDR3 sequences, with around a sixth as singletons. CDR1 is MDHEN and CDR2 is SYDVKM in the germline V gene. This CDR3 has 13 residues. The V and J ends lost 7 bases and 9 bases, in that order; junction bases with no gene match: 7. Overall study results and limits: Each seasonal influenza vaccination, the authors suggested, recruits few new T cells.

This sequence originates from a man aged 45-60 years who received an inactivated influenza vaccine. This rearrangement joins TRBV28 to TRBJ2-1, with 9 bases lining up with TRBD1. Sequenced here: PBMCs from blood, sampled approximately 5 days after vaccination. The CDR3, as DNA: TGTGCCAGCACTATACAGGGGGCGGGTGAGCAGTTCTTC. It codes for CASTIQGAGEQFF.